Described below is a single TCR beta chain sequence and its context. These data come from a study of blood T cell repertoires in COVID-19. Data came from immunoSEQ multiplex PCR; TCRdb stores just in-frame clones and leaves some out. The sample lists a few hundred thousand clones; roughly 84% were seen once. This CDR3 contains 16 residues. Germline assignment: CDR1 MNHEY and CDR2 SVGAGI. V was trimmed by 2 bases and J by 2 bases, leaving 16 bases between them. Input material: peripheral blood. This sequence joins TRBV6-5 and TRBJ2-7; D is perhaps TRBD2 (5 bases). This TCR was sampled from a woman younger than 30 with acute or convalescent COVID-19. In DNA, the CDR3 is TGTGCCAGCAGTTACCCGGGAAATCCTGTAACCTACGAGCAGTACTTC. It translates to CASSYPGNPVTYEQYF.